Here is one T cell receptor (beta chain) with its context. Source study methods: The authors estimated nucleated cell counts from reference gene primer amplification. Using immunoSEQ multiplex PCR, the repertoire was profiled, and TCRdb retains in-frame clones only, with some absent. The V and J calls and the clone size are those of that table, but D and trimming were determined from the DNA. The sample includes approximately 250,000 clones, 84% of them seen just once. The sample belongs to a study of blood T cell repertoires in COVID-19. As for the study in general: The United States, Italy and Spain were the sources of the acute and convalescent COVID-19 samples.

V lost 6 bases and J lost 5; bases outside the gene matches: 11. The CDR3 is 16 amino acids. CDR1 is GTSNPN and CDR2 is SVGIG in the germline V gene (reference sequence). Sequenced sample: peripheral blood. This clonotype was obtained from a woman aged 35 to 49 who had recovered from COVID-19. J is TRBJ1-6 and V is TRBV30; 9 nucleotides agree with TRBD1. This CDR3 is CACIRKQGAHNSPLHF. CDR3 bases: TGTGCCTGTATCCGGAAACAGGGGGCGCATAATTCACCCCTCCACTTT.